The source of this TCR beta chain is a study of cytomegalovirus exposure and HLA in healthy donors. The trim removed 3 bases at V and 2 bases at J, leaving 6 bases unmatched. The CDR3 length is 15 residues. Looked up from germline, CDR1 is MRHNA and CDR2 is SNTAGT. Whole-study findings and limits: According to the study, 150 to 200 TCR beta chains were cytomegalovirus-associated. Common viral pathogens were later found to be apparently linked to several of the most significant clusters. Diagnosis of cytomegalovirus status made by the classifier reportedly showed high specificity and sensitivity. Using a false discovery rate of 0.05, a later analysis showed that 15,000 to 20,000 TCR beta sequences were associated with HLA alleles.

A multiplex PCR was run with 60 Vbeta primers and 13 Jbeta primers. The repertoire was sequenced with immunoSEQ multiplex PCR; TCRdb's copy has only in-frame clones and lacks some. The sample includes 180,000 or so clones, under 90% seen only once; the top ten take roughly 1.5%. Comments on this clone: Its antigen is currently unknown.

The chain has TRBV6-4 and TRBJ1-2; 7 bases are a match to TRBD1. The source material was PBMCs. The receptor's source is a male donor in good health and CMV-seronegative. CDR3 sequence: CASSEGQNANYGYTF. CDR3 DNA sequence: TGTGCCAGCAGTGAGGGACAGAACGCAAACTATGGCTACACCTTC.